The rows below give T cell receptor beta chains drawn from one sample of a study of blood T cell repertoires in COVID-19. Sequencing was performed with immunoSEQ multiplex PCR; in TCRdb, only in-frame clones are kept and a portion is missing. The repertoire includes more than 85,000 clones, about 85% of them detected once, and around 4.4% sits in the top ten. The sequenced sample consisted of peripheral blood. The receptors derive from a human donor in a cohort sampled during active COVID-19. The CDR3 runs from the conserved cysteine through the conserved F or W. The D gene is left open where the match is weak. Part of the rows lack a size; the others show once, few, many or a class for expanded clones.

clone size	J gene	D gene	V gene	CDR3 protein	CDR3 DNA
once	TRBJ2-3	NA	TRBV28	CASSFGATDTQYF	TGTGCCAGCAGTTTCGGTGCCACAGATACGCAGTATTTT
NA	TRBJ2-3	TRBD2	TRBV28	CASSLSGRITDTQYF	TGTGCCAGCAGTCTTAGCGGGAGAATCACAGATACGCAGTATTTT
NA	TRBJ1-1	TRBD1	TRBV11-1	CASSRRGIGNTEAFF	TGTGCCAGCAGCCGCAGGGGGATCGGGAACACTGAAGCTTTCTTT
NA	TRBJ1-3	TRBD1	TRBV28	CASSPAGTGNTIYF	TGTGCCAGCAGTCCCGCCGGGACAGGGAACACCATATATTTT
NA	TRBJ2-1	NA	TRBV27	CASSLDSLGGSYNEQFF	TGTGCCAGCAGTTTAGATTCCCTCGGGGGCTCCTACAATGAGCAGTTCTTC
few	TRBJ2-4	NA	TRBV29-1	CSVEEEAKNIQYF	TGCAGCGTTGAGGAGGAGGCCAAAAACATTCAGTACTTC
NA	TRBJ2-5	TRBD2	TRBV5-4	CASSFPGLAGQETQYF	TGTGCCAGCAGCTTCCCCGGACTAGCGGGACAAGAGACCCAGTACTTC
once	TRBJ2-1	NA	TRBV4-1	CASSQRLRNEQFF	TGCGCCAGCAGCCAACGACTGAGAAATGAGCAGTTCTTC
NA	TRBJ2-1	NA	TRBV7-9	CASSLGGGRYNEQFF	TGTGCCAGCAGCTTAGGCGGGGGCCGCTACAATGAGCAGTTCTTC
NA	TRBJ2-4	NA	TRBV27	CASSFNSLAKNIQYF	TGTGCCAGCAGTTTTAACAGTCTAGCCAAAAACATTCAGTACTTC
NA	TRBJ1-4	TRBD1	TRBV28	CASGAGGDEKLFF	TGTGCCAGCGGCGCAGGGGGCGACGAAAAACTGTTTTTT
NA	TRBJ2-7	NA	TRBV7-6	CASSPTLLTSYEQYF	TGTGCCAGCAGCCCCACCCTGCTTACTTCCTACGAGCAGTACTTC
NA	TRBJ1-3	TRBD1	TRBV7-2	CASSLARTGQPGNTIYF	TGTGCCAGCAGCTTAGCGAGGACAGGACAACCGGGAAACACCATATATTTT
NA	TRBJ1-5	TRBD1	TRBV7-2	CASSANRGPQPQHF	TGTGCCAGCAGCGCAAACAGGGGGCCTCAGCCCCAGCATTTT
once	TRBJ2-1	NA	TRBV4-1	CASSLSLEYNEQFF	TGCGCCAGCAGCCTCTCTCTCGAGTACAATGAGCAGTTCTTC
NA	TRBJ2-5	TRBD1	TRBV7-9	CASSLAGTDKETQYF	TGTGCCAGCAGCTTAGCCGGGACAGATAAAGAGACCCAGTACTTC
few	TRBJ2-5	TRBD1	TRBV5-5	CASSLESGTGYETQYF	TGTGCCAGCAGCTTGGAATCCGGGACAGGGTACGAGACCCAGTACTTC
NA	TRBJ2-3	TRBD2	TRBV27	CASSLRGAGNTDTQYF	TGTGCCAGCAGTTTGCGGGGAGCGGGGAACACAGATACGCAGTATTTT
NA	TRBJ1-1	NA	TRBV7-2	CASSTVGGENTEAFF	TGTGCCAGCAGCACGGTGGGGGGGGAGAACACTGAAGCTTTCTTT
once	TRBJ2-3	TRBD2	TRBV19	CASRPLGGATDTQYF	TGTGCCAGTAGGCCCCTCGGGGGGGCTACAGATACGCAGTATTTT
NA	TRBJ2-2	NA	TRBV12-3/TRBV12-4	CASSLTHGELFF	TGTGCCAGCAGTTTAACTCATGGGGAGCTGTTTTTT
NA	TRBJ2-4	TRBD1	TRBV5-6	CASSLPGQVAAEAKNIQYF	TGTGCCAGCAGCTTACCGGGACAGGTGGCGGCCGAGGCCAAAAACATTCAGTACTTC
NA	TRBJ2-7	TRBD2	TRBV28	CASSFGTSGGLYSYEQYF	TGTGCCAGCAGTTTCGGGACTAGCGGGGGGTTGTACTCCTACGAGCAGTACTTC
few	TRBJ1-2	TRBD1	TRBV5-4	CASSSGQDYGYTF	TGTGCCAGCAGCTCGGGACAGGACTATGGCTACACCTTC
NA	TRBJ2-7	TRBD1	TRBV19	CRGRGHDEQYF	TGCCGCGGCAGGGGGCACGACGAGCAGTACTTC
once	TRBJ2-5	NA	TRBV2	CASSVDRGFQETQYF	TGTGCCAGCAGTGTGGATAGGGGATTCCAAGAGACCCAGTACTTC
once	TRBJ1-6	TRBD1	TRBV5-4	CASSLKGASYNSPLHF	TGTGCCAGCAGCTTGAAGGGGGCCTCCTATAATTCACCCCTCCACTTT
NA	TRBJ2-7	TRBD2	TRBV27	CASSLGRGASYEQYF	TGTGCCAGCAGTTTAGGGCGGGGGGCCTCCTACGAGCAGTACTTC
NA	TRBJ2-7	NA	TRBV11-2	CASSLTGYEQYF	TGTGCCAGCAGCTTAACGGGATACGAGCAGTACTTC
NA	TRBJ2-5	TRBD2	TRBV6-5	CASSYRTSQETQYF	TGTGCCAGCAGTTACCGGACTAGTCAAGAGACCCAGTACTTC
once	TRBJ1-1	NA	TRBV12-3/TRBV12-4	CASSRQMNTEAFF	TGTGCCAGCAGCCGACAGATGAACACTGAAGCTTTCTTT
once	TRBJ1-3	NA	TRBV11-2	CASSLVAVAGNTIYF	TGTGCCAGCAGCTTAGTGGCAGTAGCGGGAAACACCATATATTTT
NA	TRBJ2-2	TRBD1	TRBV18	CASSPDRFLNTGELFF	TGTGCCAGCTCACCGGACAGGTTTTTAAACACCGGGGAGCTGTTTTTT
NA	TRBJ2-3	NA	TRBV20-1	CSASGAGSTDTQYF	TGCAGTGCTAGTGGTGCGGGAAGCACAGATACGCAGTATTTT
NA	TRBJ1-1	NA	TRBV5-4	CASSTGNRNTEAFF	TGTGCCAGCAGCACGGGAAACAGGAACACTGAAGCTTTCTTT
NA	TRBJ2-2	TRBD2	TRBV6-5	CASSYGVAGGYGELFF	TGTGCCAGCAGTTACGGGGTAGCGGGAGGGTACGGGGAGCTGTTTTTT
NA	TRBJ1-2	TRBD1	TRBV9	CASSPGQGANYGYTF	TGTGCCAGCAGCCCGGGACAGGGGGCTAACTATGGCTACACCTTC
NA	TRBJ2-7	TRBD2	TRBV5-1	CASSLTTSGGLSSYEQYF	TGCGCTAGCAGCTTGACGACTAGCGGGGGGCTAAGCTCCTACGAGCAGTACTTC
NA	TRBJ1-5	NA	TRBV6-2/TRBV6-3	CASSYGFIQGNQPQHF	TGTGCCAGCAGTTACGGGTTCATACAGGGCAATCAGCCCCAGCATTTT
once	TRBJ2-6	NA	TRBV30	CAWRVGGAGANVLTF	TGTGCCTGGAGGGTTGGCGGCGCTGGGGCCAACGTCCTGACTTTC